This T cell receptor (beta chain) was sequenced during a study of OX40 agonist ivuxolimab in advanced cancers. The CDR3 has 17 amino acids. Germline values: CDR1 SGHRS, CDR2 YFSETQ. J gave up 0 bases and V 1 base, and 7 bases lay outside the gene matches. Sequenced by immunoSEQ multiplex PCR; TCRdb stores in-frame clones only, minus some. The table includes around 63,000 clones, 89% detected once. The sequence was obtained from an adult with an advanced solid tumor such as melanoma, head and neck, liver or kidney cancer. V and J are TRBV5-1 and TRBJ2-7, with 10 bases identical to TRBD1. Specimen: CD4+ or CD8+ T cells sorted from blood, collected in a trial of the OX40 agonist ivuxolimab. The CDR3 protein is CASSLTLRDRGSYEQYF. CDR3 bases: TGCGCCAGCAGCTTGACACTCCGGGACAGGGGCTCCTACGAGCAGTACTTC.